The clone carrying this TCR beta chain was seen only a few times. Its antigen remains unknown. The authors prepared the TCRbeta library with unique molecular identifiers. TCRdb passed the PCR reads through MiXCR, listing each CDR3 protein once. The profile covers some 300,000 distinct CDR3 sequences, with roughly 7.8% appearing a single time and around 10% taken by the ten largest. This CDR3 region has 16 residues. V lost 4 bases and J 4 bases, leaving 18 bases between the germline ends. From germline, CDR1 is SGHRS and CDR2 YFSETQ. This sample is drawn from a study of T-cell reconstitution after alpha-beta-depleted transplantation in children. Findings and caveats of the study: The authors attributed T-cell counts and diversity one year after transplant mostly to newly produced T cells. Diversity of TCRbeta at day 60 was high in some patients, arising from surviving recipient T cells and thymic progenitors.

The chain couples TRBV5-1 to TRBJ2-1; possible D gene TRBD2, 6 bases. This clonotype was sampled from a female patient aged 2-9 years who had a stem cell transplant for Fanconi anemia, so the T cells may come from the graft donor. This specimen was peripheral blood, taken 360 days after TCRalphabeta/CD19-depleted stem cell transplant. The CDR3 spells CASSPIGGAVYNEQFF. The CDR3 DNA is TGCGCCAGCAGCCCCATCGGGGGAGCCGTATACAATGAGCAGTTCTTC.